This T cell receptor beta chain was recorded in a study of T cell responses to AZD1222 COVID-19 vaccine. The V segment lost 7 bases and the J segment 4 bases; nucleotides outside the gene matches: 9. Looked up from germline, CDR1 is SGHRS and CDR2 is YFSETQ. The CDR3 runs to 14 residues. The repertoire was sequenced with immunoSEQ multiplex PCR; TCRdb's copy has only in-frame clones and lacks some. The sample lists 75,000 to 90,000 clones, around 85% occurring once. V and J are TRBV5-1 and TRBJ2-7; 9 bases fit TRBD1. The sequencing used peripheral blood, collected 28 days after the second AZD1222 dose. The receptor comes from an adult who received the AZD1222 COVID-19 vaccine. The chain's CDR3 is CASWTGQGFYEQYF. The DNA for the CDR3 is TGCGCCAGCTGGACGGGACAGGGTTTTTACGAGCAGTACTTC.